Each of the 23 T cell receptor beta chains below was sequenced from the same sample in a study of cytomegalovirus exposure and HLA in healthy donors. The data were produced by immunoSEQ multiplex PCR, yet TCRdb's version contains in-frame clones alone and is incomplete. The table shows some 84,000 clones, with more than 75% occurring only once. The sequencing sample was made of PBMCs. Receptors were obtained from a man aged 30-40 years in good health and CMV-seronegative.

The J gene is TRBJ1-1, the V gene TRBV6-4; TRBD1 is a possible D gene (6 bases). V was pared by 4 bases and J by 2 bases, with 8 bases between. The CDR3 has 13 amino acids. Germline loops: CDR1 MRHNA, CDR2 SNTAGT. CDR3 region: CASSGTANTEAFF. CDR3 DNA sequence: TGTGCCAGCAGTGGGACAGCCAACACTGAAGCTTTCTTT.

The chain recombines TRBV5-1 with TRBJ2-1; 9 bases map to TRBD1. V shed 0 bases and J 4 bases; nucleotides not matched to a gene: 2. Germline V gives CDR1 SGHRS, CDR2 YFSETQ. The CDR3 extends over 15 amino acids. This CDR3 reads CASSLGQGDYNEQFF. The CDR3 nucleotides read TGCGCCAGCAGCTTGGGACAGGGGGATTACAATGAGCAGTTCTTC.

The table lists this clone with a count of one. The rearrangement joins TRBV5-1 to TRBJ2-5; weak D call: TRBD2 (6 bases). CDR1 is SGHRS, CDR2 YFSETQ, per germline. The CDR3 spans 15 residues. Trimming pared 0 bases from V and 2 bases from J, leaving 11 bases between. CDR3 in amino acids: CASSLGEGRQETQYF. CDR3 bases: TGCGCCAGCAGCTTGGGCGAGGGGAGGCAAGAGACCCAGTACTTC.

The chain couples TRBV7-3 to TRBJ2-1; the match to TRBD2 covers 9 bases. Germline lookup yields CDR1 SGHTA and CDR2 FQGTGA. CDR3 length: 20 residues. The V gene end was trimmed by 2 bases and the J gene end by 7 bases; junction bases not matched to a gene: 21. The CDR3, as DNA: TGTGCCAGCAGCTTAGGAGCTCCTTCTTGGCGGGAGGGTAGCTTAAATGAGCAGTTCTTC. It translates to CASSLGAPSWREGSLNEQFF.

The V call is TRBV5-1, the J call TRBJ2-2; TRBD2 matches at 7 bases. V shed 0 bases and J 1 base; nucleotides not matched to a gene: 3. The germline V gene has CDR1 SGHRS and CDR2 YFSETQ. The CDR3 has 16 amino acids. The CDR3 loop reads CASSLVAGVNTGELFF. The CDR3 bases are TGCGCCAGCAGCTTGGTGGCGGGGGTGAACACCGGGGAGCTGTTTTTT.

This clone was seen just once. V gene TRBV7-8 combines with J gene TRBJ2-1; 8 nucleotides align to TRBD2. The V gene's germline CDR1 is SGHVS and CDR2 FQNEAQ. Germline trimming cut 0 bases from V and 4 bases from J; bases unmatched to any gene: 2. The CDR3 contains 15 residues. CDR3 in DNA: TGTGCCAGCAGCTTAGCGTTAGCGGGGTACAATGAGCAGTTCTTC. It codes for CASSLALAGYNEQFF.

The chain couples TRBV19 to TRBJ1-1; D possibly corresponds to TRBD1 (6 bases). From germline, CDR1 is LNHDA and CDR2 SQIVND (reference sequence). There are 13 residues in the CDR3. Trimming stripped 4 bases from V and 1 base from J, with 7 bases between. CDR3 bases: TGTGCCAGTAGTACGGGACAGAACACTGAAGCTTTCTTT. It codes for CASSTGQNTEAFF.

The V and J genes are TRBV21-1 and TRBJ1-3. TRBV21-1 is annotated as a pseudogene. The CDR3 runs 15 residues. As DNA, the CDR3 is TGTGCCAGCAGCAAAGGCGGGCCCTCTGGAAACACCATATATTTT. Its protein product is CASSKGGPSGNTIYF.

The J gene is TRBJ2-7, the V gene TRBV6-5; D unclear. This CDR3 has 15 residues. The V gene lost 0 bases and the J gene lost 2 bases, with 11 bases spanning the gap. Germline assignment: CDR1 MNHEY and CDR2 SVGAGI. The CDR3 nucleotides read TGTGCCAGCAGTTACTCGAGTGAAGGAGCCTACGAGCAGTACTTC. It yields the protein CASSYSSEGAYEQYF.

The gene calls are TRBV5-6 and TRBJ1-6, with D possibly being TRBD1 (6 bases). Per germline, CDR1 SGHDT and CDR2 YYEEEE. The CDR3 covers 18 residues. V was shortened by 0 bases and J by 2 bases, with 15 bases between the two germline ends. CDR3 protein: CASSLVAGEDAYNSPLHF. DNA for the CDR3: TGTGCCAGCAGCTTGGTGGCAGGGGAAGACGCCTATAATTCACCCCTCCACTTT.

V and J are TRBV6-5 and TRBJ2-1; D call uncertain. CDR1 and CDR2 (germline): MNHEY, SVGAGI. There are 14 residues in the CDR3. Trimming shortened V by 4 bases and J by 5 bases, and 12 bases separated the two germline ends. CDR3 residues: CASSLSTSNNEQFF. DNA of the CDR3: TGTGCCAGCAGTTTATCGACTTCTAACAATGAGCAGTTCTTC.

V is TRBV2 and J is TRBJ2-1, with 9 bases lining up with TRBD1. V lost 8 bases, J lost 4 bases, and 9 bases stayed unmatched. This CDR3 region has 15 residues. Germline lookup yields CDR1 SNHLY and CDR2 FYNNEI. The CDR3 reads CASGVPGQGYNEQFF. Here the CDR3 DNA reads TGTGCCAGCGGGGTACCGGGACAGGGTTACAATGAGCAGTTCTTC.

The chain links TRBV28 to TRBJ2-3, with D possibly being TRBD1 (6 bases). The germline CDR1 and CDR2 sequences are MDHEN and SYDVKM. The CDR3 is made up of 15 amino acids. The V end was cut by 2 bases, the J end by 0 bases, with 9 bases between. In DNA form, the CDR3 reads TGTGCCAGCAGTTTACAGGGGATGAGCACAGATACGCAGTATTTT. Translation gives CASSLQGMSTDTQYF.

For the CDR3, the DNA is TGCGCCAGCAGTGGGGACAAGGACACCTACAATGAGCAGTTCTTC. This gives the protein CASSGDKDTYNEQFF. J is TRBJ2-1 and V is TRBV10-1; maybe TRBD1 (6 bases). Per the germline V gene, CDR1 is WNHNN and CDR2 is SYGVQD (reference sequence). With 4 bases removed from V and 2 bases from J, the gap between germline ends came to 12 bases. The CDR3 is made up of 15 amino acids.

The CDR3 DNA sequence: TGTGCCAGCAGCTTTAAGGGACATCTAGCCAAAAACATTCAGTACTTC. Translating it yields CASSFKGHLAKNIQYF. This rearrangement joins TRBV6-6 to TRBJ2-4; TRBD1 is a possible D gene (6 bases). Trimming left V 6 bases short and J 0 bases short, with 15 bases between. Germline V gene data show CDR1 as MNHNY and CDR2 as SVGAGI (reference sequence). CDR3 length: 16 amino acids.

The genes are TRBV5-1 and TRBJ1-4, with 10 bases lining up with TRBD1. The CDR3 consists of 14 residues. Trimming cost V 2 bases and J 6 bases; bases outside gene matches: 1. Germline V CDR1 and CDR2: SGHRS, YFSETQ. CDR3: CASSFGTGDEKLFF. The CDR3 DNA is TGCGCCAGCAGCTTTGGGACAGGGGATGAAAAACTGTTTTTT.

J is TRBJ2-1 and V is TRBV19; 10 bases map to TRBD2. The ends lost 5 bases at V and 8 bases at J; junction bases unmatched: 6. The CDR3 length is 14 residues. Germline V lookup: CDR1 LNHDA, CDR2 SQIVND (reference sequence). In DNA, the CDR3 is TGTGCCAGTAGTGCTAGCGGGAGCGTCGATGAGCAGTTCTTC. Translating gives CASSASGSVDEQFF.

V gene TRBV15 combines with J gene TRBJ2-3; D is perhaps TRBD2 (5 bases). Germline V gives CDR1 LNHNV, CDR2 YYDKDF (reference sequence). CDR3 size: 14 residues. V lost 1 base to trimming and J lost 6 bases, with 11 bases between them. Here the CDR3 reads CATSRVGNWDTQYF. In DNA, the CDR3 is TGTGCCACCAGCAGAGTCGGGAACTGGGATACGCAGTATTTT.

V is TRBV19 and J is TRBJ2-7; 12 bases match TRBD2. CDR3 length equals 13 residues. V lost 4 bases to trimming and J lost 6 bases; unmatched junction nucleotides: 1. The V gene's germline CDR1 is LNHDA and CDR2 SQIVND (reference sequence). DNA of the CDR3: TGTGCCAGTAGTACTAGCGGGGGGGCCGAGCAGTACTTC. This codes for CASSTSGGAEQYF. Together with reference TRBV19 and TRBJ2-7, the CDR3 gives the full variable domain: DGGITQSPKYLFRKEGQNVTLSCEQNLNHDAMYWYRQDPGQGLRLIYYSQIVNDFQKGDIAEGYSVSREKKESFPLTVTSAQKNPTAFYLCASSTSGGAEQYFGPGTRLTVT.

This chain uses TRBV18 with TRBJ1-1, with 9 positions matching TRBD1. Looked up from germline, CDR1 is KGHSH and CDR2 is LQKENI. The CDR3 extends over 16 amino acids. The J segment lost 4 bases and the V segment lost 3 bases, leaving 9 bases of the junction unmatched. The CDR3 spells CASSPRTGDYSTEAFF. The CDR3 nucleotides read TGTGCCAGCTCACCTCGGACAGGGGACTATAGCACTGAAGCTTTCTTT.

The rearrangement uses TRBV7-8 and TRBJ2-1, with 8 bases aligning to TRBD2. Germline assignment: CDR1 SGHVS and CDR2 FQNEAQ. The CDR3 loop spans 17 amino acids. V shed 1 base and J 5 bases; nucleotides not matched to a gene: 10. DNA of the CDR3: TGTGCCAGCAGCTTAGGGCGTTTGGGGACTAGACACAATGAGCAGTTCTTC. It specifies CASSLGRLGTRHNEQFF.

This chain connects TRBV6-1 to TRBJ1-4; 7 nucleotides agree with TRBD1. Trimming took 4 bases from V and 8 from J; bases not matched to a gene: 16. This CDR3 region has 17 residues. From germline, CDR1 is MNHNS and CDR2 SASEGT. The CDR3 DNA follows: TGTGCCAGCAGTGCCCACCCCTCGACAGGGCAGGAAGAAAAACTGTTTTTT. It codes for CASSAHPSTGQEEKLFF.

The chain uses TRBV6-5 and TRBJ2-3, with TRBD1 matching over 7 bases. The CDR3 totals 15 residues. Germline CDR1 reads MNHEY; CDR2 reads SVGAGI. V shed 2 bases, J shed 6 bases, and the junction held 8 bases outside the gene matches. CDR3 DNA: TGTGCCAGCAGTTACCCGGGGCAGGGGGTCGATACGCAGTATTTT. Its protein is CASSYPGQGVDTQYF.